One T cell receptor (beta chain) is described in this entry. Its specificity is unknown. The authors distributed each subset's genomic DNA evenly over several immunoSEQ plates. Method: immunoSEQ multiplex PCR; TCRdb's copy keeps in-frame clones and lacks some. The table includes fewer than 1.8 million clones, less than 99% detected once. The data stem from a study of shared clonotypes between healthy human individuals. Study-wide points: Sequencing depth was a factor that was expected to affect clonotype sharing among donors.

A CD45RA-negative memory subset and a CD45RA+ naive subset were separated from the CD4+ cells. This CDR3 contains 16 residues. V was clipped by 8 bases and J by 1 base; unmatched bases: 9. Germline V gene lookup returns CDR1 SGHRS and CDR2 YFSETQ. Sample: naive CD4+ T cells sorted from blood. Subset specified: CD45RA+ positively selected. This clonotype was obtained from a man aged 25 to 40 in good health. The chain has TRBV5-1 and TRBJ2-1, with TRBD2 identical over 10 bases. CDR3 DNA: TGCGCCAGTAGACCCCAACTAGCGGGATCCTACAATGAGCAGTTCTTC. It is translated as CASRPQLAGSYNEQFF.